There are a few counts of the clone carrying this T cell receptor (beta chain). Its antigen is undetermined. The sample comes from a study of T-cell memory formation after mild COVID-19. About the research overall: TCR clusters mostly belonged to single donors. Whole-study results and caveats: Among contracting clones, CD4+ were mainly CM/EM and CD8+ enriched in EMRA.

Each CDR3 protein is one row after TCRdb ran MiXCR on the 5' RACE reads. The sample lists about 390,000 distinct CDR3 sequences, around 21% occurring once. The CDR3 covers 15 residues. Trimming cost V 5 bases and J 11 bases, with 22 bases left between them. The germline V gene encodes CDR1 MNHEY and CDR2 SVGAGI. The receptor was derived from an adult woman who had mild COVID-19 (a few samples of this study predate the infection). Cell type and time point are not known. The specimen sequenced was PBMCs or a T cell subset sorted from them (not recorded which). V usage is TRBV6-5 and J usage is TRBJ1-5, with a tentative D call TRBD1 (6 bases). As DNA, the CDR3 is TGTGCCAGCAGTACCGGACGGACAGAACGGGGCTCCCAGCATTTT. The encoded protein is CASSTGRTERGSQHF.